These 12 T cell receptor beta chains were sequenced from one sample in a study of radiation and T cells in renal cell carcinoma. Here immunoSEQ multiplex PCR was the method, and the copy in TCRdb shows in-frame clones only, minus some. The repertoire consists of about 130,000 clones, with 88% occurring once and the leading ten covering about 11%. Indicated time point: baseline pretreatment blood. The treatment was: 15 Gy SBRT to primary tumor, nephrectomy 4 weeks later. The sample in question was blood, obtained from a patient whose treatment included radiotherapy and nephrectomy. Receptors were obtained from a woman in her 50s with renal cell carcinoma.

The J gene is TRBJ2-3, the V gene TRBV7-2; the D gene could be TRBD1 or TRBD2 (5 bases each). This CDR3 is built from 17 residues. The V end was cut by 1 base, the J end by 4 bases, with 18 bases between. Germline values: CDR1 SGHTA, CDR2 FQGNSA. Written as DNA, the CDR3 is TGTGCCAGCAGCTTAGTGGGGACCGGGACGCTCGCAGATACGCAGTATTTT. The encoded protein is CASSLVGTGTLADTQYF. Supplemented by reference TRBV7-2 and TRBJ2-3, the full variable domain reads GAGVSQSPSNKVTEKGKDVELRCDPISGHTALYWYRQSLGQGLEFLIYFQGNSAPDKSGLPSDRFSAERTGGSVSTLTIQRTQQEDSAVYLCASSLVGTGTLADTQYFGPGTRLTVL.

This rearrangement joins TRBV27 to TRBJ2-7; 7 nucleotides align to TRBD1. Germline CDR1 and CDR2: MNHEY and SMNVEV (reference sequence). CDR3 size: 14 residues. Trimming cost V 8 bases and J 3 bases; bases outside gene matches: 10. CDR3: CASGTPGQNYEQYF. In DNA form, the CDR3 reads TGTGCCAGCGGTACTCCGGGACAGAACTACGAGCAGTACTTC.

The CDR3 bases are TGTGCCAGCTCACCAAGGGACAGGGGCTTTTACGAGCAGTACTTC. This translates into CASSPRDRGFYEQYF. This chain joins TRBV18 and TRBJ2-7; 10 bases line up with TRBD1. Trimming took 2 bases from V and 4 from J; bases not matched to a gene: 5. The CDR3 sequence is 15 residues long. Germline V lookup: CDR1 KGHSH, CDR2 LQKENI. Full variable domain (rest looked up from reference TRBV18 and TRBJ2-7): NAGVMQNPRHLVRRRGQEARLRCSPMKGHSHVYWYRQLPEEGLKFMVYLQKENIIDESGMPKERFSAEFPKEGPSILRIQQVVRGDSAAYFCASSPRDRGFYEQYFGPGTRLTVT.

The chain uses TRBV9 and TRBJ2-1; a possible D gene is TRBD1 (5 bases). The CDR3 has 14 amino acids. V was cut by 0 bases and J by 9 bases, with 13 bases left in between. CDR1 is SGDLS, CDR2 YYNGEE, per germline. The CDR3: CASSVGPGPGEQFF. The CDR3 DNA follows: TGTGCCAGCAGCGTAGGGCCAGGGCCGGGTGAGCAGTTCTTC.

The gene calls are TRBV7-2 and TRBJ1-4, with D perhaps matching TRBD1 (5 bases). V was clipped by 1 base and J by 10 bases, with 19 bases between them. Germline assignment: CDR1 SGHTA and CDR2 FQGNSA. The CDR3 contains 16 residues. The CDR3 loop reads CASSLGRERGAGKLFF. CDR3 nucleotides: TGTGCCAGCAGCTTAGGGAGGGAGCGGGGCGCTGGAAAACTGTTTTTT. The full variable domain, with the rest looked up from reference TRBV7-2 and TRBJ1-4, is GAGVSQSPSNKVTEKGKDVELRCDPISGHTALYWYRQSLGQGLEFLIYFQGNSAPDKSGLPSDRFSAERTGGSVSTLTIQRTQQEDSAVYLCASSLGRERGAGKLFFGSGTQLSVL.

J is TRBJ2-7 and V is TRBV4-1, with D perhaps matching TRBD1 or TRBD2 (6 bases each). This CDR3 comprises 18 residues. Trimming shortened V by 0 bases and J by 0 bases, and 18 bases separated the two germline ends. In germline, CDR1 is MGHRA, CDR2 YSYEKL. CDR3 sequence: CASSQERGVGGSSYEQYF. CDR3 DNA: TGCGCCAGCAGCCAAGAGAGGGGGGTCGGGGGAAGCTCCTACGAGCAGTACTTC.

The V gene is TRBV7-6, the J gene TRBJ2-2; 7 bases map to TRBD1. This CDR3 has 15 amino acids. Looked up from germline, CDR1 is SGHVS and CDR2 is FNYEAQ. V lost 5 bases and J lost 4; bases outside the gene matches: 7. This CDR3 reads CASSTQGEVTGELFF. The CDR3 region has the DNA TGTGCCAGCAGCACGCAGGGGGAAGTCACCGGGGAGCTGTTTTTT.

This clone was counted once. V gene TRBV5-5 combines with J gene TRBJ2-7; possible D gene TRBD2, 5 bases. The CDR3 has 12 amino acids. The V gene lost 1 base and the J gene lost 4 bases, with 6 bases spanning the gap. Per germline, CDR1 SGHKS and CDR2 YYEKEE (reference sequence). The CDR3 protein is CASSLSGYEQYF. Written as DNA, the CDR3 is TGTGCCAGCAGCTTGTCGGGGTACGAGCAGTACTTC.

The gene calls are TRBV4-2 and TRBJ2-5, with D hard to call. The CDR3 totals 14 residues. CDR1 and CDR2 (germline): LGHNA, YNFKEQ. Deletions cut 1 base from V and 2 bases from J, with 8 bases between. This chain's CDR3 is CASSQGASQETQYF. The CDR3 bases are TGTGCCAGCAGCCAAGGGGCCAGTCAAGAGACCCAGTACTTC.

This sequence joins TRBV5-1 and TRBJ1-1; 7 bases agree with TRBD1. This CDR3 spans 14 amino acids. Germline V gene sequence: CDR1 SGHRS, CDR2 YFSETQ. Trimming took 4 bases from V and 3 from J; bases not matched to a gene: 6. CDR3 protein: CASSRTGTHTEAFF. In nucleotides, the CDR3 is TGCGCCAGCAGCCGGACAGGAACCCACACTGAAGCTTTCTTT.

The chain employs TRBV29-1 and TRBJ2-3; D gene ambiguous. Germline lookup yields CDR1 SQVTM and CDR2 ANQGSEA. The CDR3 spans 14 residues. V dropped 5 bases and J dropped 5 bases, with 17 bases sitting between them. CDR3 residues: CSVQSWSGKDTQYF. In DNA form, the CDR3 reads TGCAGCGTTCAATCGTGGAGTGGGAAAGATACGCAGTATTTT.

The chain is built from TRBV4-2 and TRBJ2-7; TRBD2 agrees at 8 bases. V was pared by 1 base and J by 4 bases, with 3 bases of the junction left unmatched. Germline values: CDR1 LGHNA, CDR2 YNFKEQ. This CDR3 has 14 amino acids. The CDR3 region has the DNA TGTGCCAGCAGCCAAGTCGGCGGGAGGTACGAGCAGTACTTC. It encodes CASSQVGGRYEQYF.